This entry lists 8 T cell receptor beta chains sequenced from one sample in a study of regulatory T cells in long-lasting Graves disease. The TCR beta library used iRepertoire HTBI primers with Arm-PCR amplification of CDR3. TCRdb processed the multiplex PCR reads anew with MiXCR; each CDR3 protein has one entry. The sample has approximately 470,000 distinct CDR3 sequences, roughly 20% seen once; the top ten hold approximately 7.8%. Time point noted: persistent/refractory GD, antithyroid drugs over 5 years with positive TRAb. Researchers made the TCR library from RNA that was extracted from PBMCs. Material: peripheral blood mononuclear cells (PBMCs), obtained when the disease was refractory, from a patient treated with antithyroid drugs. The receptor set was obtained from a female donor with Graves disease.

Ten or more counts support this clonotype. The chain recombines TRBV7-9 with TRBJ2-7; D unclear. The CDR3 totals 12 residues. Germline CDR1 reads SEHNR; CDR2 reads FQNEAQ (reference sequence). The V gene lost 5 bases and the J gene lost 2 bases, with 7 bases spanning the gap. In nucleotides, the CDR3 is TGTGCCAGCAGCATCAGGACCTACGAGCAGTACTTC. Translation gives CASSIRTYEQYF. The full variable domain, its missing parts supplied by reference TRBV7-9 and TRBJ2-7, is DTGVSQNPRHKITKRGQNVTFRCDPISEHNRLYWYRQTLGQGPEFLTYFQNEAQLEKSRLLSDRFSAERPKGSFSTLEIQRTEQGDSAMYLCASSIRTYEQYFGPGTRLTVT.

This chain joins TRBV6-1 and TRBJ2-2, with 7 positions matching TRBD1. With V trimmed by 6 bases and J by 7 bases, 14 bases remained unmatched. Germline V gene sequence: CDR1 MNHNS, CDR2 SASEGT. This CDR3 is 16 amino acids long. The CDR3 protein is CASRGTGAPRGGELFF. For the CDR3, the DNA is TGTGCCAGCAGGGGTACAGGGGCCCCTCGGGGCGGGGAGCTGTTTTTT.

The CDR3 here is CASQQRLAALEQFF. In DNA, the CDR3 is TGTGCCAGCCAACAAAGGTTAGCGGCCCTTGAGCAGTTCTTC. This rearrangement joins TRBV12-3 or TRBV12-4 to TRBJ2-1; perhaps TRBD2 as D (6 bases). With 8 bases removed from V and 9 bases from J, the gap between germline ends came to 20 bases. The length of the CDR3 is 14 residues.

This clonotype was counted between two and nine times. The chain uses TRBV3-1 and TRBJ2-5; a weak D match, TRBD1 (6 bases). V was cut by 3 bases and J by 5 bases, with 13 bases left in between. Germline V gene sequence: CDR1 LGHDT, CDR2 YNNKEL (reference sequence). This CDR3 is 14 amino acids long. The CDR3 region is CASSQTGTSETQYF. CDR3 DNA: TGTGCCAGCAGCCAGACCGGGACATCCGAGACCCAGTACTTC.

The genes are TRBV20-1 and TRBJ1-1; D is unresolved. Germline values: CDR1 DFQATT, CDR2 SNEGSKA (reference sequence). The V end lost 3 bases, the J end lost 6 bases, and 20 bases lay between the germline ends. CDR3 length: 15 residues. As DNA, the CDR3 is TGCAGTGCTAGCGCTAGAGAAACGGGGAGCCCTGAAGCTTTCTTT. Protein sequence: CSASARETGSPEAFF.

This clonotype appeared many times. V is TRBV7-9 and J is TRBJ1-2; perhaps TRBD1 as D (5 bases). V lost 1 base and J lost 4, with 7 bases in between. Germline V CDR1 and CDR2: SEHNR, FQNEAQ (reference sequence). This CDR3 contains 13 residues. The CDR3 region has the DNA TGTGCCAGCAGCTTAGGAGACAGCTATGGCTACACCTTC. Translated, it gives CASSLGDSYGYTF.

Many counts were recorded for this clonotype. J is TRBJ2-7 and V is TRBV20-1; 9 nucleotides align to TRBD2. Looked up from germline, CDR1 is DFQATT and CDR2 is SNEGSKA (reference sequence). Unmatched junction bases numbered 6, after V lost 1 base and J lost 2 bases. This CDR3 comprises 15 residues. The CDR3 DNA reads as TGCAGTGCTAGAGGATTGACTAGCGGCACCTACGAGCAGTACTTC. It encodes CSARGLTSGTYEQYF.

This chain joins TRBV29-1 and TRBJ2-7; TRBD1 agrees at 9 bases. The CDR3 loop spans 14 amino acids. V lost 7 bases, J lost 2 bases, and 9 bases stayed unmatched. Germline-derived CDR1 and CDR2 are SQVTM and ANQGSEA. Here the CDR3 reads CSAEGQGSPYEQYF. The CDR3 nucleotides are TGCAGCGCAGAGGGACAGGGTTCGCCCTACGAGCAGTACTTC.